The rows below give T cell receptor beta chains drawn from one sample of a study of shared clonotypes between healthy human individuals. Profiled with immunoSEQ multiplex PCR; TCRdb holds only in-frame clones, not every one. Among about 560,000 clones listed, around 78% were seen once. Sample: PBMCs. The receptor source for this set is a woman in her forties in good health. Some clones in this sample may be carry-over from other donors' samples. Both conserved end residues are part of each CDR3. The order of the fields is D gene, clone size, J gene, V gene, CDR3 protein, CDR3 DNA. The D gene is left open where the match is weak. For some rows the clone size is stated as once, few or many, or as a class when expanded; others skip it.

>.|few|TRBJ2-1|TRBV19
CASSIKGANEQFF
TGTGCCAGTAGTATAAAAGGGGCCAATGAGCAGTTCTTC
>.|once|TRBJ1-4|TRBV6-6
CASSYSVATNEKLFF
TGTGCCAGCAGTTACTCAGTGGCAACTAATGAAAAACTGTTTTTT
>TRBD1|.|TRBJ2-5|TRBV2
CASSGGNRGAETQYF
TGTGCCAGCAGTGGTGGGAACAGGGGAGCAGAGACCCAGTACTTC
>TRBD1|.|TRBJ2-6|TRBV6-6
CASSSDRATGANVLTF
TGTGCCAGCAGCTCCGACAGGGCGACTGGGGCCAACGTCCTGACTTTC
>TRBD2|.|TRBJ2-7|TRBV7-2
CASRSSGAYSYEQYF
TGTGCCAGCAGGTCAAGCGGGGCGTACTCCTACGAGCAGTACTTC
>.|once|TRBJ2-1|TRBV6-5
CASSYYNNEQFF
TGTGCCAGCAGTTATTATAACAATGAGCAGTTCTTC
>.|many|TRBJ1-5|TRBV5-4
CASSPGPPMLGQPQHF
TGTGCCAGCAGCCCTGGACCACCGATGCTCGGTCAGCCCCAGCATTTT
>.|once|TRBJ2-7|TRBV5-1
CASSASYEQYF
TGCGCCAGCAGCGCGTCCTACGAGCAGTACTTC
>.|.|TRBJ2-7|TRBV29-1
CSVVSGHLYEQYF
TGCAGCGTTGTATCGGGACACCTCTACGAGCAGTACTTC
>TRBD2|many|TRBJ2-3|TRBV6-4
CASSALAGETDTQYF
TGTGCCAGCAGTGCCCTAGCGGGAGAAACAGATACGCAGTATTTT
>.|.|TRBJ1-3|TRBV7-2
CASSGRAAGNTIYF
TGTGCCAGCAGCGGCAGGGCGGCTGGAAACACCATATATTTT
>TRBD1|.|TRBJ2-5|TRBV6-5
CASGTVETQYF
TGTGCCAGTGGGACAGTAGAGACCCAGTACTTC
>TRBD1|.|TRBJ2-1|TRBV18
CASSPGTGHEQFF
TGTGCCAGCTCTCCCGGGACAGGGCATGAGCAGTTCTTC
>TRBD1|.|TRBJ2-5|TRBV28
CASSWRGDRVKETQYF
TGTGCCAGCAGTTGGCGCGGGGACAGGGTCAAAGAGACCCAGTACTTC
>.|.|TRBJ2-5|TRBV30
CAWSVGLGTYQETQYF
TGTGCCTGGAGTGTAGGCCTAGGCACTTATCAAGAGACCCAGTACTTC
>.|.|TRBJ1-3|TRBV6-1
CASSEREVGNTIYF
TGTGCCAGCAGTGAAAGGGAAGTTGGAAACACCATATATTTT
>.|.|TRBJ2-7|TRBV27
CASRGGGAEQYF
TGTGCCAGCAGAGGCGGTGGTGCCGAGCAGTACTTC
>.|.|TRBJ2-5|TRBV5-5
CASSPGGGETQYF
TGTGCCAGCAGCCCGGGGGGCGGAGAGACCCAGTACTTC
>.|.|TRBJ1-2|TRBV9
CASSPQMGGISYGYTF
TGTGCCAGCAGCCCCCAGATGGGGGGGATAAGCTATGGCTACACCTTC
>TRBD1|once|TRBJ1-1|TRBV27
CASRIPGGTEAFF
TGTGCCAGCAGAATCCCAGGGGGCACTGAAGCTTTCTTT
>TRBD2|.|TRBJ2-3|TRBV18
CASSDGSTSGRARTQYF
TGTGCCAGCTCAGATGGAAGTACTAGCGGGAGGGCCCGAACGCAGTATTTT
>TRBD1|.|TRBJ2-1|TRBV7-9
CANEHGQGPFNEQFF
TGTGCCAACGAGCACGGACAGGGGCCTTTCAATGAGCAGTTCTTC
>.|.|TRBJ1-2|TRBV28
CASSSNKGGYYGYTF
TGTGCCAGCAGTAGCAACAAAGGGGGATACTATGGCTACACCTTC
>.|.|TRBJ2-2|TRBV5-1
CASSPQRGGAGELFF
TGCGCCAGCAGCCCTCAACGAGGGGGAGCCGGGGAGCTGTTTTTT
>TRBD2|.|TRBJ2-1|TRBV6-5
CASSFGTSGSNEQFF
TGTGCCAGCAGTTTCGGGACTAGCGGGAGTAATGAGCAGTTCTTC
>TRBD1|once|TRBJ1-4|TRBV28
CASTEGGMANEKLFF
TGTGCCAGCACCGAAGGGGGCATGGCTAATGAAAAACTGTTTTTT
>.|.|TRBJ1-1|TRBV28
CASSSGNTEAFF
TGTGCCAGCAGTTCTGGGAACACTGAAGCTTTCTTT
>.|.|TRBJ2-3|TRBV29-1
CSVENQLFQEAGRDTDTQYF
TGCAGCGTTGAAAATCAGCTATTCCAAGAAGCGGGCCGTGACACAGATACGCAGTATTTT
>.|.|TRBJ2-1|TRBV7-9
CASSLDVNNEQFF
TGTGCCAGCAGCTTAGACGTCAACAATGAGCAGTTCTTC
>.|.|TRBJ1-2|TRBV7-2
CASSPGAGYTF
TGTGCCAGCAGCCCGGGGGCTGGCTACACCTTC
>.|once|TRBJ2-5|TRBV18
CASSPGLAETQYF
TGTGCCAGCTCACCAGGGCTAGCAGAGACCCAGTACTTC
>TRBD1|.|TRBJ2-2|TRBV5-1
CASSLAAGGNTGELFF
TGCGCCAGCAGCTTGGCTGCAGGGGGGAACACCGGGGAGCTGTTTTTT
>.|few|TRBJ2-7|TRBV7-9
CASSPAWSYEQYF
TGTGCCAGCAGCCCCGCTTGGTCCTACGAGCAGTACTTC
>.|.|TRBJ2-2|TRBV5-5
CASSLLVHTGELFF
TGTGCCAGCAGCTTGTTGGTCCACACCGGGGAGCTGTTTTTT
>.|.|TRBJ2-1|TRBV29-1
CSVEGGFRGQRVVNEQFF
TGCAGCGTTGAAGGCGGGTTCCGGGGACAACGAGTTGTGAATGAGCAGTTCTTC
>TRBD1|.|TRBJ2-7|TRBV29-1
CSVRTGSYEQYF
TGCAGCGTTCGGACAGGGTCCTACGAGCAGTACTTC
>TRBD1|.|TRBJ2-2|TRBV2
CASSLRDRQTGELFF
TGTGCCAGCAGTCTCCGGGACAGACAAACCGGGGAGCTGTTTTTT
>.|.|TRBJ2-5|TRBV18
CASSRNPQETQYF
TGTGCCAGCTCACGGAATCCCCAAGAGACCCAGTACTTC
>.|few|TRBJ1-3|TRBV15
CATSRTASGNTIYF
TGTGCCACCAGCAGAACAGCTTCCGGAAACACCATATATTTT
>.|.|TRBJ1-1|TRBV19
CASSMNTEAFF
TGTGCCAGTTCGATGAACACTGAAGCTTTCTTT
>TRBD1|many|TRBJ1-2|TRBV5-1
CASSLDGTGGYGYTF
TGCGCCAGCAGCTTGGACGGGACAGGGGGGTATGGCTACACCTTC
>TRBD2|.|TRBJ2-1|TRBV7-2
CASSLGLTSGSWFNEQFF
TGTGCCAGCAGCTTGGGCCTGACTAGCGGGAGTTGGTTCAATGAGCAGTTCTTC
>TRBD1|.|TRBJ2-6|TRBV5-8
CASSLHRGPSGANVLTF
TGTGCCAGCAGCTTGCACAGGGGGCCCTCTGGGGCCAACGTCCTGACTTTC
>.|.|TRBJ2-3|TRBV7-9
CASSWGPWGGTDTQYF
TGTGCCAGCAGCTGGGGGCCTTGGGGTGGCACAGATACGCAGTATTTT
>.|.|TRBJ2-2|TRBV18
CASSPVAVTGELFF
TGTGCCAGCTCACCGGTTGCAGTAACCGGGGAGCTGTTTTTT
>TRBD2|.|TRBJ2-1|TRBV7-9
CASSLNSGGYNEQFF
TGTGCCAGCAGCTTAAACTCGGGAGGGTACAATGAGCAGTTCTTC
>.|.|TRBJ2-7|TRBV4-1
CASSQETDPRLYEQYF
TGCGCCAGCAGCCAAGAGACAGACCCTAGGCTTTACGAGCAGTACTTC
>TRBD2|once|TRBJ2-2|TRBV11-2
CASSLFRLASNTGELFF
TGTGCCAGCAGCTTGTTTCGACTAGCGTCGAACACCGGGGAGCTGTTTTTT
>.|once|TRBJ2-1|TRBV11-2
CASSLAGGSRFFF
TGTGCCAGCAGCTTAGCTGGGGGCAGCCGCTTCTTCTTC
>.|.|TRBJ2-3|TRBV4-2
CASSKESTATDTQYF
TGTGCAAGCAGCAAAGAAAGTACAGCAACAGATACGCAGTATTTT
>TRBD1|.|TRBJ2-5|TRBV6-6
CATGTASTETQYF
TGTGCCACCGGGACAGCTTCGACAGAGACCCAGTACTTC
>TRBD2|.|TRBJ2-7|TRBV6-5
CASSPLAGRKYEQYF
TGTGCCAGCAGCCCACTAGCGGGTAGGAAGTACGAGCAGTACTTC
>TRBD1|many|TRBJ2-2|TRBV30
CAWSMTTGRPGELFF
TGTGCCTGGAGTATGACGACAGGGCGTCCCGGGGAGCTGTTTTTT
>.|.|TRBJ2-5|TRBV5-1
CASRGTSGQETQYF
TGCGCCAGCAGGGGGACAAGCGGCCAAGAGACCCAGTACTTC
>.|.|TRBJ1-2|TRBV30
CAWNSGLGYTF
TGTGCCTGGAACTCCGGCCTGGGCTACACCTTC
>.|.|TRBJ2-7|TRBV6-6
CASSYEAYEQYF
TGTGCCAGCAGTTACGAGGCCTACGAGCAGTACTTC
>TRBD1|.|TRBJ1-5|TRBV2
CASSDPPTGVSNQPQHF
TGTGCCAGCAGTGATCCCCCGACAGGGGTTAGCAATCAGCCCCAGCATTTT
>.|.|TRBJ2-2|TRBV5-1
CASSTGDGTGELFF
TGCGCCAGCAGCACGGGGGACGGCACCGGGGAGCTGTTTTTT
>.|.|TRBJ2-7|TRBV28
CASSLYSTYEQYF
TGTGCCAGCAGTTTATACAGCACCTACGAGCAGTACTTC